This TCR beta chain originates from a study of response to subunit inactivated influenza vaccine. Concerning this clonotype: Its antigen is currently unknown.

Study-level results: Authors suggested that a seasonal influenza vaccination recruits few new T cells each time.

TCRdb reprocessed the RT-PCR reads with MiXCR, giving one entry per CDR3 protein. The table lists under 850,000 distinct CDR3 sequences, roughly 20% of them singletons. Source: PBMCs from blood, taken about 5 days after vaccination. The source is a man in his fifties or sixties who received an inactivated influenza vaccine.

The CDR3 DNA is TGTGCCAGCATCCTGGACAGCAACACCGGGGAGCTGTTTTTT. Amino acid sequence: CASILDSNTGELFF. The chain couples TRBV6-1 to TRBJ2-2; maybe TRBD1 (6 bases). CDR3 length equals 14 residues. V lost 7 bases and J 2 bases, leaving 11 bases between the germline ends. Germline-derived CDR1 and CDR2 are MNHNS and SASEGT.